This T cell receptor beta chain was found in a study of T-cell memory formation after mild COVID-19. Study-level information: TCR clusters mostly belonged to single donors.

In germline, CDR1 is LGHNA, CDR2 YSLEER. V was pared by 0 bases and J by 5 bases, with 14 bases between. The CDR3 consists of 16 residues. The 5'RACE method, run with constant-segment primers, produced TCR alpha and TCR beta cDNA libraries (carrying sample barcodes and UMIs). TCRdb recomputed calls from the 5' RACE reads with MiXCR, one row per CDR3 protein. The table includes some 290,000 distinct CDR3 sequences, 15% to 20% detected once. The gene calls are TRBV4-3 and TRBJ1-5; D not certain. The sequencing input was PBMCs or a T cell subset sorted from them (not recorded which). This TCR was recovered from a man between 18 and 29 years old who had mild COVID-19 (a few samples of this study predate the infection). Cell type and time point are not known. The chain's CDR3 is CASSQDRFQEDQPQHF. In DNA form, the CDR3 reads TGCGCCAGCAGCCAAGATCGGTTTCAGGAAGATCAGCCCCAGCATTTT.